These 14 T cell receptor beta chains share one sample of origin, sequenced in a study of blood T cell repertoires in COVID-19. Data came from immunoSEQ multiplex PCR; TCRdb stores just in-frame clones and leaves some out. The sample lists around 70,000 clones, around 78% seen once, with about 16% in the top ten. Input material: peripheral blood. Receptor source: a human donor in a cohort sampled during active COVID-19.

V usage is TRBV19 and J usage is TRBJ2-7, with TRBD1 identical over 9 bases. Germline lookup yields CDR1 LNHDA and CDR2 SQIVND (reference sequence). The J segment lost 3 bases and the V segment lost 3 bases, leaving 9 bases of the junction unmatched. This CDR3 has 16 amino acids. CDR3 bases: TGTGCCAGTAGTATCCCTCCAGGACAGGGGCTCTACGAGCAGTACTTC. Its translation: CASSIPPGQGLYEQYF. The entire variable domain, with the rest obtained from reference TRBV19 and TRBJ2-7, is as follows: DGGITQSPKYLFRKEGQNVTLSCEQNLNHDAMYWYRQDPGQGLRLIYYSQIVNDFQKGDIAEGYSVSREKKESFPLTVTSAQKNPTAFYLCASSIPPGQGLYEQYFGPGTRLTVT.

J is TRBJ2-1 and V is TRBV20-1; D not resolved. From germline, CDR1 is DFQATT and CDR2 SNEGSKA (reference sequence). This CDR3 is 11 amino acids long. The ends were cut back, 6 bases at V and 10 bases at J, with 13 bases in the middle. As DNA, the CDR3 is TGCAGTGCCAGGTCCTTACAGGAGCAGTTCTTC. Residues: CSARSLQEQFF.

J is TRBJ1-1 and V is TRBV6-6, with D maybe TRBD1 (6 bases). The germline gives CDR1 MNHNY, CDR2 SVGAGI (reference sequence). This CDR3 is 13 amino acids long. Deletions cut 5 bases from V and 6 bases from J, with 13 bases between. CDR3 region: CASSTNQGSEAFF. The CDR3 DNA sequence: TGTGCCAGCAGTACAAACCAGGGGTCTGAAGCTTTCTTT.

This chain joins TRBV28 and TRBJ2-7, with 7 bases aligning to TRBD2. Per the germline V gene, CDR1 is MDHEN and CDR2 is SYDVKM. V shed 3 bases, J shed 2 bases, and the junction held 4 bases outside the gene matches. The CDR3 sequence is 14 residues long. CDR3 sequence (DNA): TGTGCCAGCAGTTTCGCACTAGCGCCCTACGAGCAGTACTTC. Its translation: CASSFALAPYEQYF.

The rearrangement links TRBV10-3 to TRBJ2-5, with D unresolved. From germline, CDR1 is ENHRY and CDR2 SYGVKD. V lost 2 bases, J lost 5 bases, and 12 bases lay in between. The CDR3 loop spans 14 amino acids. In DNA form, the CDR3 reads TGTGCCATCAGTGAGACCCCCCGTCGGGAGACCCAGTACTTC. Protein product: CAISETPRRETQYF.

The chain links TRBV3-1 (or the pseudogene TRBV3-2) to TRBJ1-1, with D possibly TRBD1 on 6 matching bases. Deletions cut 0 bases from V and 4 bases from J, with 9 bases between. The CDR3 runs 14 residues. Germline CDR1 and CDR2: LGHDT and YNNKEL (reference sequence). The CDR3 DNA follows: TGTGCCAGCAGCCAAGAGGGGGCAGGCACTGAAGCTTTCTTT. This encodes CASSQEGAGTEAFF.

This rearrangement joins TRBV27 to TRBJ1-2; D uncertain. This CDR3 contains 13 residues. The germline V and J ends were trimmed by 4 bases and 7 bases, with 13 bases remaining between them. Germline V gives CDR1 MNHEY, CDR2 SMNVEV (reference sequence). The DNA for the CDR3 is TGTGCCAGCAGTTATGAGGGCAAGAGTGGCTACACCTTC. It encodes CASSYEGKSGYTF.

The V call is TRBV7-2, the J call TRBJ2-5, with TRBD1 identical over 8 bases. Germline V gene lookup returns CDR1 SGHTA and CDR2 FQGNSA. V was clipped by 4 bases and J by 5 bases; unmatched bases: 9. This CDR3 contains 15 residues. The CDR3 nucleotides read TGTGCCAGCAGCTCAGGGGGCAGCGGTTGGGAGACCCAGTACTTC. Encoded protein: CASSSGGSGWETQYF.

This chain uses TRBV5-5 with TRBJ2-2; possible D gene TRBD2, 6 bases. Germline-derived CDR1 and CDR2 are SGHKS and YYEKEE (reference sequence). The CDR3 extends over 15 amino acids. Between the trimmed V and J ends, which lost 9 bases and 4 bases, there was a span of 19 bases. CDR3 sequence (DNA): TGTGCCACCTCCCCGCGAGCGGGTCCCACCGGGGAGCTGTTTTTT. Translation: CATSPRAGPTGELFF.

The chain is built from TRBV7-2 and TRBJ1-2; possible D gene TRBD1, 6 bases. The CDR3 loop spans 14 amino acids. V was clipped by 1 base and J by 8 bases, with 14 bases between them. Germline V gene sequence: CDR1 SGHTA, CDR2 FQGNSA. CDR3 coding DNA: TGTGCCAGCAGCTTAGGGCCAGTCCAGGGGGGCTACACCTTC. Amino acids: CASSLGPVQGGYTF.

This clone has only one observation. The chain combines TRBV5-1 with TRBJ1-3; a weak D match, TRBD1 (5 bases). The CDR3 has 14 residues. V shed 4 bases and J shed 2 bases, with 10 bases lying between them. Germline CDR1 reads SGHRS; CDR2 reads YFSETQ. The CDR3 is CASSTAGTGNTIYF. CDR3 in DNA: TGCGCCAGCAGCACCGCAGGGACTGGAAACACCATATATTTT. Variable domain in full (rest from reference TRBV5-1 and TRBJ1-3): KAGVTQTPRYLIKTRGQQVTLSCSPISGHRSVSWYQQTPGQGLQFLFEYFSETQRNKGNFPGRFSGRQFSNSRSEMNVSTLELGDSALYLCASSTAGTGNTIYFGEGSWLTVV.

The gene calls are TRBV3-1 (or the pseudogene TRBV3-2) and TRBJ2-3, with TRBD2 as a possible D gene (5 bases). The CDR3 totals 14 residues. The germline V gene encodes CDR1 LGHDT and CDR2 YNNKEL (reference sequence). The V end was cut by 1 base, the J end by 0 bases, with 5 bases between. The CDR3 region has the DNA TGTGCCAGCAGCCAAGGGACTAGCACAGATACGCAGTATTTT. This gives the protein CASSQGTSTDTQYF.

The chain employs TRBV6-1 and TRBJ2-1; 8 bases line up with TRBD1. Per the germline V gene, CDR1 is MNHNS and CDR2 is SASEGT. This CDR3 is 16 amino acids long. The V segment lost 2 bases and the J segment 3 bases; nucleotides outside the gene matches: 6. The CDR3 loop is CASSESETGVYNEQFF. As DNA, the CDR3 is TGTGCCAGCAGTGAATCCGAGACAGGGGTCTACAATGAGCAGTTCTTC.

The rearrangement uses TRBV2 and TRBJ1-1, with 8 bases lining up with TRBD1. V lost 6 bases and J lost 5; bases outside the gene matches: 5. Germline V CDR1 and CDR2: SNHLY, FYNNEI. This CDR3 contains 13 residues. CDR3 sequence reads: CASRGTGGTEAFF. CDR3 in DNA: TGTGCCAGCAGGGGGACAGGCGGGACTGAAGCTTTCTTT.